What follows is one T cell receptor beta chain and its context. This clone's antigen is unknown. No base-level quality is on record; no much larger clone is a single base apart. The data belong to a study of post-analysis software for immune sequencing data (dated by TCRdb to the mid-2010s). About the full investigation: Disease courses on record covered relapsing-remitting, secondary progressive and progressive-relapsing multiple sclerosis, though some patients had no subtype annotation. The patient repertoires were compared against approximately ten previously published healthy control repertoires obtained from donors aged 6 to 25 years. A subset of samples was prepared in parallel using single-end sample barcoding, then pooled and co-amplified after Illumina adapter ligation. Study-wide findings and limitations: Normalized Chao1 diversity was significantly lower in multiple sclerosis patients than controls, suggesting substantial peripheral T-cell clonal expansion. Significantly higher frequencies in patients than in controls were found for roughly 5 TRBV segments, including TRBV5-6, TRBV5-1 and TRBV20-1. The multiple sclerosis patient group was slightly younger than the control group. When samples were clustered directly using the F measure, samples prepared in the same batch co-clustered strongly, which prompted a batch-effect correction.

To demonstrate the VDJtools post-analysis software, TCR beta repertoires were profiled from the peripheral blood of 10 to 15 young patients with multiple sclerosis. The patients with multiple sclerosis were children and adolescents between roughly 6 and 17 years of age. Here V drops 0 bases and J drops 1 base, and the junction holds 4 bases not matched to any gene. The CDR3 runs 16 residues from the cysteine to the phenylalanine. CDR3 DNA only is kept here, 48 bases in frame from base 1. Based on the germline V gene (reference sequence), the CDR1 and CDR2 sequences are DFQATT and SNEGSKA. The library was obtained by PCR. The data were produced on an Illumina HiSeq 2500. Unique molecular identifiers were incorporated into TCR beta cDNA libraries to reduce PCR and sequencing biases. Some 500,000 cDNA molecules were obtained per 1 to 10 million input T cells, so each molecule approximated one T cell. The same protocol used for the earlier healthy control dataset was applied to prepare and sequence the patient libraries. Within a given batch, samples were prepared together, multiplexed and sequenced on the same HiSeq lane. Turning to the authors' computational methods: Raw barcoded reads were processed with MIGEC, discarding single-read molecular identifier groups before consensus assembly and CDR3 extraction. Clonotype tables were post-analysed with VDJtools, normalizing diversity by down-sampling all datasets to the smallest sample size. To correct batch-related cross-sample contamination, repertoire overlap clustering matched CDR3 amino acid sequences but not nucleotide sequences. TCRdb reran the public reads through fastp at Q25 and MiXCR, keeping productive beta chains. Entries are consolidated by CDR3 protein sequence, retaining the most common genes and DNA. V and J calls and clone size were set by TCRdb, not the authors. For this sample the table gives over 250,000 distinct CDR3 sequences, of which 35% to 40% were detected only once. The ten most abundant clones make up around 5% of the sample.

The chain joins TRBV20-1 to TRBJ2-3; the central 10 bases match TRBD1. The TCR sequence derives from a girl between 10 and 17 years old with multiple sclerosis. Sequenced input: blood. CDR3 reads: CSARDLGTGGTDTQYF. The nucleotides are TGCAGTGCTAGAGATCTAGGGACAGGGGGCACAGATACGCAGTATTTT.